The next 17 T cell receptor beta chains were all read from a single sample in a study of T cells in Graves' hyperthyroidism and ophthalmopathy. TCR beta CDR3 region amplification was performed from RNA transcripts. First-round RT-PCR of the TCR CDR3 relied on the HTBI primer set. MiXCR, run by TCRdb on the multiplex PCR reads, gives a single entry per CDR3 protein. The data hold about 570,000 distinct CDR3 sequences, with 13% to 15% observed a single time. Sequencing was performed on blood. These receptors were obtained from a woman aged 40 to 50 with Graves' hyperthyroidism.

In this sample, this clonotype turned up a few times. This rearrangement joins TRBV19 to TRBJ2-7, with TRBD1 identical over 9 bases. The germline CDR1 and CDR2 sequences are LNHDA and SQIVND (reference sequence). J was trimmed by 5 bases and V by 5 bases; bases with no gene match: 7. CDR3 length: 14 residues. The CDR3 nucleotides are TGTGCCAGTAGTGTCGGGACAGGGTTAGACGAGCAGTACTTC. The encoded protein is CASSVGTGLDEQYF.

In its sample, this clonotype was seen a few times. The rearrangement links TRBV10-3 to TRBJ2-1, with D tentatively TRBD1 (6 bases). Germline CDR1 is ENHRY and CDR2 is SYGVKD. The CDR3 has 13 amino acids. V was clipped by 11 bases and J by 6 bases, with 17 bases between them. The CDR3 DNA is TGTGCCGTACACCGGGACACCTCCAATGAGCAGTTCTTC. Encoded protein: CAVHRDTSNEQFF.

This clonotype occurred a few times. This chain links TRBV30 with TRBJ1-1; D is unresolved. The CDR3 is made up of 12 amino acids. Trimming removed 3 bases at V and 8 bases at J, with 13 bases between. CDR1 is GTSNPN and CDR2 is SVGIG in the germline V gene (reference sequence). DNA for the CDR3: TGTGCCTGGAGCCCACAAAGCCCGGAAGCTTTCTTT. Translation gives CAWSPQSPEAFF.

This clonotype occurred many times. This chain joins TRBV2 and TRBJ2-3; D not resolved. Trimming took off 3 bases at V and 2 bases at J, with 12 bases between the two ends. The CDR3 has 15 amino acids. CDR1 SNHLY and CDR2 FYNNEI come from the germline V gene. The CDR3: CASSDDGTSTDTQYF. DNA for the CDR3: TGTGCCAGCAGTGACGACGGAACGTCCACAGATACGCAGTATTTT.

This clonotype was detected ten times or more. The gene calls are TRBV12-3 or TRBV12-4 and TRBJ2-2, with 13 bases identical to TRBD2. Losses at the gene ends were 6 bases for V and 4 bases for J; bases not matched to a gene: 17. The CDR3 covers 20 residues. The CDR3 coding sequence is TGTGCCAGCAGGAACAACCTCGGACTAGCGGGAGAGGGAGTCACCGGGGAGCTGTTTTTT. Its protein is CASRNNLGLAGEGVTGELFF.

This clonotype was detected only a few times. The CDR3: CASSTRTSGINEQYF. CDR3 nucleotide sequence: TGTGCCAGCAGCACCCGGACTAGCGGGATAAACGAGCAGTACTTC. V is TRBV5-5 and J is TRBJ2-7, with 12 nucleotides matching TRBD2. The CDR3 covers 15 residues. Per germline, CDR1 SGHKS and CDR2 YYEKEE (reference sequence). V shed 4 bases, J shed 5 bases, and the junction held 7 bases outside the gene matches.

This clonotype occurred many times. The CDR3 protein is CASSLEWNPSYEQYF. CDR3 coding DNA: TGTGCCAGCAGCTTAGAGTGGAACCCCTCCTACGAGCAGTACTTC. The V call is TRBV7-2, the J call TRBJ2-7; D gene unclear. The germline gives CDR1 SGHTA, CDR2 FQGNSA. The CDR3 extends over 15 amino acids. V was pared by 1 base and J by 0 bases, with 10 bases between.

This clonotype was seen repeatedly, ten times or more. The gene calls are TRBV2 and TRBJ2-1, with 12 nucleotides matching TRBD2. The CDR3 has 17 residues. Germline V gene data show CDR1 as SNHLY and CDR2 as FYNNEI. Trimming took 3 bases from V and 4 from J; bases not matched to a gene: 7. The CDR3 loop is CASSEDELAGGYNEQFF. The CDR3 region has the DNA TGTGCCAGCAGTGAGGACGAACTAGCGGGAGGTTACAATGAGCAGTTCTTC.

This clonotype was recorded at least ten times. The CDR3: CASSLKGQGRHEQYF. The CDR3 nucleotides are TGTGCCAGCAGCTTAAAGGGTCAGGGGAGGCACGAGCAGTACTTC. The chain employs TRBV7-9 and TRBJ2-7; either TRBD1 or TRBD2 may supply D (6 bases each). Per germline, CDR1 SEHNR and CDR2 FQNEAQ (reference sequence). Trimming left V 2 bases short and J 5 bases short, with 16 bases between. The CDR3 consists of 15 residues.

The chain recombines TRBV5-1 with TRBJ2-2, with D maybe TRBD1 (6 bases). V lost 5 bases, J lost 3 bases, and 14 bases lay in between. Germline CDR1 reads SGHRS; CDR2 reads YFSETQ. This CDR3 region has 15 residues. The CDR3 reads CASRKQGLDTGELFF. The CDR3 coding sequence is TGCGCCAGCAGGAAACAGGGATTGGACACCGGGGAGCTGTTTTTT.

The V call is TRBV20-1, the J call TRBJ2-7; 9 positions match TRBD1. CDR1 and CDR2 from the germline V gene are DFQATT and SNEGSKA (reference sequence). V dropped 5 bases and J dropped 1; count of bases not matched to a gene: 6. This CDR3 is 14 amino acids long. The CDR3 is CSAETDRGSYEQYF. The CDR3 coding sequence is TGCAGTGCTGAAACGGACAGGGGATCCTACGAGCAGTACTTC.

This clonotype was recorded many times. The chain combines TRBV12-3 or TRBV12-4 with TRBJ2-7; 15 bases match TRBD2. With 6 bases clipped from V and 4 bases from J, the junction kept 10 bases outside the gene matches. There are 17 residues in the CDR3. The CDR3 DNA reads TGTGCCAGCAGCCGGGGGACTAGCGGGAGGTTTTGGTACGAGCAGTACTTC. It encodes CASSRGTSGRFWYEQYF.

This clonotype was counted many times. V gene TRBV20-1 combines with J gene TRBJ2-1; 10 bases map to TRBD2. The V segment lost 5 bases and the J segment 7 bases; nucleotides outside the gene matches: 11. This CDR3 has 15 residues. Germline V gene data show CDR1 as DFQATT and CDR2 as SNEGSKA (reference sequence). CDR3: CSAGAGAGGPNEQFF. CDR3 nucleotides: TGCAGTGCTGGGGCTGGAGCGGGAGGGCCTAATGAGCAGTTCTTC.

Worth noting for this clonotype: A much larger clonotype is one base distant, so this may be a read error. The CDR3 end shows no conserved phenylalanine or tryptophan, and so a read error is likely. The V gene is TRBV6-9, the J gene TRBJ2-1; D is unclear. Between the trimmed V and J ends, which lost 7 bases and 5 bases, there was a span of 12 bases. The CDR3 covers 13 residues. Germline V lookup: CDR1 MNHGY, CDR2 SVAAGI. The CDR3 sequence is CASIRPENNEQFS. In DNA form, the CDR3 reads TGTGCCAGCATTAGGCCGGAAAACAATGAGCAGTTCTCC.

A few counts support this clonotype. The chain is built from TRBV4-1 and TRBJ2-3, with a weak D call TRBD2 (6 bases). There are 17 residues in the CDR3. Germline V gene data show CDR1 as MGHRA and CDR2 as YSYEKL. The germline V and J ends were trimmed by 0 bases and 3 bases, with 16 bases remaining between them. CDR3 nucleotides: TGCGCCAGCAGCCAAGAGGAGGGACTCTTCGGGACAGATACGCAGTATTTT. Its protein product is CASSQEEGLFGTDTQYF.

This clonotype was seen ten or more times. This chain joins TRBV2 and TRBJ2-5, with 8 bases that match TRBD1. The CDR3 loop spans 15 amino acids. Germline CDR1 SNHLY, CDR2 FYNNEI. Unmatched junction bases numbered 7, after V lost 6 bases and J lost 1 base. DNA for the CDR3: TGTGCCAGCAGCCGACCGACAGGGGCCCAAGAGACCCAGTACTTC. Its translation: CASSRPTGAQETQYF.

V and J are TRBV5-1 and TRBJ1-4, with TRBD1 as a possible D gene (6 bases). The CDR3 has 15 amino acids. In germline, CDR1 is SGHRS, CDR2 YFSETQ. V was clipped by 4 bases and J by 8 bases, with 18 bases between them. CDR3 sequence (DNA): TGCGCCAGCAGCCCATCGGCAGGGGAGGGGGAAAAACTGTTTTTT. Translated: CASSPSAGEGEKLFF.